Sequencing of this T cell receptor (beta chain) was carried out in a study of cytomegalovirus exposure and HLA in healthy donors. The PCR was carried out with 60 Vbeta primers and 13 Jbeta primers. Data came from immunoSEQ multiplex PCR; TCRdb stores just in-frame clones and leaves some out. The sample carries about 160,000 clones, about 79% recorded once. Germline CDR1 SGHTA, CDR2 FQGNSA. CDR3 length: 13 amino acids. V lost 5 bases and J 4 bases, leaving 6 bases between the germline ends. The clonotype was recovered from a woman aged 50 to 65 in good health and CMV-seropositive. The V gene is TRBV7-2, the J gene TRBJ2-6; D gene ambiguous. The material sequenced was PBMCs. The CDR3 coding sequence is TGTGCCAGCAGCCGAGGAGGGGCCAACGTCCTGACTTTC. This encodes CASSRGGANVLTF.